This record looks at one T cell receptor beta chain sequence and its context. The V and J ends lost 1 base and 0 bases respectively, with 8 bases between them. Germline CDR1 reads SGHNT; CDR2 reads YENEEA. The CDR3 extends over 15 amino acids. The sample originates from a study of blood T cell repertoires in COVID-19. Study summary: Spain, Italy and the United States supplied samples that represented acute and convalescent COVID-19. Sources were T cells, B-cell-depleted T cells, or PBMCs; the material itself was cDNA or gDNA.

As processed by the authors: Nucleated cell counts were estimated from reference gene primer amplification. Libraries were prepared by immunoSEQ multiplex PCR; TCRdb keeps only in-frame clonotypes and omits some of them. V and J calls and clone size are copied from that table; D and trimming were computed from the DNA. The table has some 70,000 clones, over 75% seen once. The sample comprised peripheral blood. The chain couples TRBV11-3 to TRBJ2-3, with no clear D. The source of this sequence is a man at least 80 years old with acute or convalescent COVID-19. The CDR3 DNA sequence: TGTGCCAGCAGCTTAGTCGAGCTCAGCACAGATACGCAGTATTTT. Translated: CASSLVELSTDTQYF.